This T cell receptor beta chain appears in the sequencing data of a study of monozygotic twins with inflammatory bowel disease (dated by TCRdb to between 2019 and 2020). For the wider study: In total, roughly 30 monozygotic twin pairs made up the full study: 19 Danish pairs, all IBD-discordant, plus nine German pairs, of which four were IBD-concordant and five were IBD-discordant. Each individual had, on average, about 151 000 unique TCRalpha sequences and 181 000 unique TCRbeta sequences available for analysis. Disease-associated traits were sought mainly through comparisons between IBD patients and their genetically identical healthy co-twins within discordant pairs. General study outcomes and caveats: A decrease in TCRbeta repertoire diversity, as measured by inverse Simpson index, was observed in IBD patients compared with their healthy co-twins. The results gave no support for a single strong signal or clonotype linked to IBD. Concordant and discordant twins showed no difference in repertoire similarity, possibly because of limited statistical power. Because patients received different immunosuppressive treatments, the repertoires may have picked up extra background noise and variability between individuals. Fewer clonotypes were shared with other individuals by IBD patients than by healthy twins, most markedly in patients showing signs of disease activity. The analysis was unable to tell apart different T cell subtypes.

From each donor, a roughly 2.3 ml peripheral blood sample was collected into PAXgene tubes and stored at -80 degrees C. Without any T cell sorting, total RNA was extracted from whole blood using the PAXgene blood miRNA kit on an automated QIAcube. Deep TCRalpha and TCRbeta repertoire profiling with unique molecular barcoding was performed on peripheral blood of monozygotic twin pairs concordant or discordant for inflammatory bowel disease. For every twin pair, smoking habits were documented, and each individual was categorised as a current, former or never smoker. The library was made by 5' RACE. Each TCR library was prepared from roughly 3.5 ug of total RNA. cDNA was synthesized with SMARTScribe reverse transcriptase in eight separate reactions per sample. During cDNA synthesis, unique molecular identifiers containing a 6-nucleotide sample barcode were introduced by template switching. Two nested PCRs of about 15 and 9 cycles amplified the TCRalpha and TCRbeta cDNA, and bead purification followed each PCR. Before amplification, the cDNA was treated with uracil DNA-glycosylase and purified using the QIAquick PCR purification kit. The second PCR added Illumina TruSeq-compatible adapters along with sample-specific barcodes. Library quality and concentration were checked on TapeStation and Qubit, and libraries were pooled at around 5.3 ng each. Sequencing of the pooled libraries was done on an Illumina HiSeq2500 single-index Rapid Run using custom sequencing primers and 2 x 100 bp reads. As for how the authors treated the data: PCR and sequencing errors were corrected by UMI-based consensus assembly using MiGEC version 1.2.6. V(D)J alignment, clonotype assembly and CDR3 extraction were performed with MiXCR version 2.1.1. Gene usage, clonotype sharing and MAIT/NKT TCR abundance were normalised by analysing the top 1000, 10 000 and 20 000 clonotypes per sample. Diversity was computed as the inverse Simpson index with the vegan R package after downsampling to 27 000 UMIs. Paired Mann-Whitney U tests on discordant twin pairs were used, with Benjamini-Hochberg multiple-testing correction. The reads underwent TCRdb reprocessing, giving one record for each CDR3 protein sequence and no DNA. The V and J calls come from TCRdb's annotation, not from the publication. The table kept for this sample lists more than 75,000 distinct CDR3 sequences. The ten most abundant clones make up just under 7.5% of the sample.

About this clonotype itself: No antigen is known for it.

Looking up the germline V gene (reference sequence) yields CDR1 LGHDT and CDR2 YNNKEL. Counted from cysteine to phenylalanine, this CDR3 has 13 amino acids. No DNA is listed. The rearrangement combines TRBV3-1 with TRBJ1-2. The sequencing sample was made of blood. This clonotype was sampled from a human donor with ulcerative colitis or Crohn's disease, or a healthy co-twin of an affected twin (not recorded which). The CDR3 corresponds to CASSQATDGGYTF. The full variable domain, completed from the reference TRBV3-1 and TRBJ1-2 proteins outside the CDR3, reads DTAVSQTPKYLVTQMGNDKSIKCEQNLGHDTMYWYKQDSKKFLKIMFSYNNKELIINETVPNRFSPKSPDKAHLNLHINSLELGDSAVYFCASSQATDGGYTFGSGTRLTVV.